These 17 T cell receptor beta chains came from one sample sequenced in a study of shared clonotypes between healthy human individuals. TCRdb's copy holds only in-frame clones and misses some; the assay was immunoSEQ multiplex PCR. The repertoire holds roughly 2 million clones, approximately 94% seen once, with more than 0.1% in the top ten. Sequences were obtained from naive CD4+ T cells sorted from blood. The sample's subset: CD45RA+ positively selected. The receptors were sampled from a man younger than 35 in good health.

The gene calls are TRBV4-1 and TRBJ2-5; maybe TRBD1 (5 bases). This CDR3 region has 15 residues. Germline V gene lookup returns CDR1 MGHRA and CDR2 YSYEKL. Trimming shortened V by 0 bases and J by 3 bases, and 11 bases separated the two germline ends. The CDR3 spells CASSQEGAKKETQYF. CDR3 DNA sequence: TGCGCCAGCAGCCAAGAAGGGGCCAAAAAAGAGACCCAGTACTTC.

The gene calls are TRBV6-1 and TRBJ1-4; D is possibly TRBD1 (6 bases). With 10 bases removed from V and 3 bases from J, the gap between germline ends came to 12 bases. CDR1 is MNHNS and CDR2 is SASEGT in the germline V gene. The CDR3 loop spans 13 amino acids. CDR3 sequence: CAIGGLPNEKLFF. CDR3 in DNA: TGTGCCATAGGGGGGCTCCCTAATGAAAAACTGTTTTTT.

V gene TRBV6-1 combines with J gene TRBJ2-7, with a tentative D call TRBD2 (6 bases). The CDR3 has 15 residues. Deletions cut 1 base from V and 2 bases from J, with 12 bases between. Germline V gene data show CDR1 as MNHNS and CDR2 as SASEGT. In DNA form, the CDR3 reads TGTGCCAGCAGTGAAGTCGGAGGGGTAACCTACGAGCAGTACTTC. Its protein product is CASSEVGGVTYEQYF.

This sequence joins TRBV6-1 and TRBJ1-2; D not resolved. V lost 4 bases to trimming and J lost 0 bases, with 15 bases between them. Germline V lookup: CDR1 MNHNS, CDR2 SASEGT. The CDR3 extends over 16 amino acids. The CDR3 nucleotides read TGTGCCAGCAGTGCCACCTGGACGGCTACTAACTATGGCTACACCTTC. Encoded protein: CASSATWTATNYGYTF.

The J gene is TRBJ2-1, the V gene TRBV11-1; 7 bases match TRBD1. With V trimmed by 5 bases and J by 4 bases, 5 bases remained unmatched. CDR1 SGHAT and CDR2 FQDESV come from the germline V gene (reference sequence). CDR3 length: 14 amino acids. The CDR3 DNA follows: TGTGCCAGCAGCCCTGGGACAGCTTACAATGAGCAGTTCTTC. It is translated as CASSPGTAYNEQFF.

The chain uses TRBV7-3 and TRBJ2-5; TRBD1 matches 8 bases. This CDR3 has 15 residues. The V and J ends lost 2 bases and 1 base, in that order; junction bases with no gene match: 3. Germline assignment: CDR1 SGHTA and CDR2 FQGTGA. The CDR3 protein is CASSLGQGPQETQYF. The CDR3 DNA reads as TGTGCCAGCAGCTTAGGACAGGGACCCCAAGAGACCCAGTACTTC.

This rearrangement joins TRBV12-5 to TRBJ2-7, with no clear D. Deletions cut 2 bases from V and 7 bases from J, with 9 bases between. The CDR3 extends over 12 amino acids. CDR1 is LGHNT and CDR2 is FRNRAP in the germline V gene. This chain's CDR3 is CASGLRGAEQYF. In nucleotides, the CDR3 is TGTGCTAGTGGTTTGAGAGGAGCTGAGCAGTACTTC.

Only one count was recorded for this clone. The gene calls are TRBV30 and TRBJ2-1, with D possibly TRBD1 on 5 matching bases. Germline V CDR1 and CDR2: GTSNPN, SVGIG (reference sequence). The CDR3 extends over 15 amino acids. V lost 2 bases and J 4 bases, leaving 15 bases between the germline ends. The CDR3 DNA is TGTGCCTGGAGTCCACAGGTCGGAGCTTACAATGAGCAGTTCTTC. Its protein product is CAWSPQVGAYNEQFF.

V gene TRBV7-3 combines with J gene TRBJ1-6; D possibly corresponds to TRBD1 (6 bases). Looked up from germline, CDR1 is SGHTA and CDR2 is FQGTGA. V dropped 5 bases and J dropped 9 bases, with 17 bases sitting between them. The CDR3 length is 15 residues. For the CDR3, the DNA is TGTGCCAGCAGCCCACCCGCCAGGGGACCTTCACCCCTCCACTTT. The encoded protein is CASSPPARGPSPLHF.

This clone was recorded once. The chain joins TRBV5-1 to TRBJ1-1, with a weak D call TRBD1 (6 bases). Per germline, CDR1 SGHRS and CDR2 YFSETQ. This CDR3 has 15 residues. Trimming removed 4 bases from V and 1 base from J, with 14 bases in between. CDR3 loop: CASSTSQGGNTEAFF. The CDR3 DNA follows: TGCGCCAGCAGCACTTCACAGGGAGGGAACACTGAAGCTTTCTTT.

Worth noting for this clone: The sample contains more than one DNA sequence encoding this CDR3. CDR3 region: CASSPGTSGVTDTQYF. Here the CDR3 DNA reads TGTGCCAGCTCACCGGGGACTAGCGGGGTTACAGATACGCAGTATTTT. The chain is built from TRBV18 and TRBJ2-3, with 13 positions matching TRBD2. Germline CDR1 KGHSH, CDR2 LQKENI. V dropped 3 bases and J dropped 3; count of bases not matched to a gene: 3. The CDR3 has 16 residues.

V gene TRBV19 combines with J gene TRBJ2-3, with a tentative D call TRBD1 (5 bases). Trimming cost V 6 bases and J 0 bases, with 13 bases left between them. CDR3 length: 15 amino acids. Per the germline V gene, CDR1 is LNHDA and CDR2 is SQIVND (reference sequence). The CDR3 DNA follows: TGTGCCAGTAGCGACAGAATGACTAGCACAGATACGCAGTATTTT. Its translation: CASSDRMTSTDTQYF.

The DNA for the CDR3 is TGTGCCAGCAGCGTTCGGGAGTCTGGCGAGCAGTACTTC. Its protein product is CASSVRESGEQYF. The chain combines TRBV9 with TRBJ2-7; maybe TRBD2 (6 bases). V shed 2 bases and J shed 6 bases, with 12 bases lying between them. CDR1 SGDLS and CDR2 YYNGEE come from the germline V gene. CDR3 length: 13 amino acids.

In regard to this clone: Other DNA variants within this sample encode the same CDR3. V is TRBV10-1 and J is TRBJ1-1; possible D gene TRBD1, 5 bases. The CDR3 extends over 13 amino acids. The germline gives CDR1 WNHNN, CDR2 SYGVQD (reference sequence). V was shortened by 0 bases and J by 5 bases, with 7 bases between the two germline ends. CDR3 DNA sequence: TGCGCCAGCAGTGAGTCGGGACGGACTGAAGCTTTCTTT. It yields the protein CASSESGRTEAFF.

V usage is TRBV2 and J usage is TRBJ2-2, with TRBD1 as a possible D gene (5 bases). Germline V gene lookup returns CDR1 SNHLY and CDR2 FYNNEI. Trimming shortened V by 2 bases and J by 7 bases, and 20 bases separated the two germline ends. CDR3 length: 17 residues. This CDR3 is CASSETLRGEAGGELFF. The CDR3 region has the DNA TGTGCCAGCAGTGAAACCCTAAGGGGCGAGGCAGGCGGGGAGCTGTTTTTT.

The genes are TRBV7-2 and TRBJ1-4, with D maybe TRBD1 (6 bases). Germline V CDR1 and CDR2: SGHTA, FQGNSA. CDR3 length: 14 residues. Trimming shortened V by 7 bases and J by 2 bases, and 11 bases separated the two germline ends. This CDR3 reads CASNRGGTNEKLFF. The CDR3 region has the DNA TGTGCCAGCAACCGAGGGGGGACTAATGAAAAACTGTTTTTT.

The chain links TRBV18 to TRBJ2-7; TRBD2 matches at 7 bases. The V segment lost 1 base and the J segment 2 bases; nucleotides outside the gene matches: 5. CDR3 size: 15 residues. Per germline, CDR1 KGHSH and CDR2 LQKENI. The CDR3 sequence: CASSPRSGAAYEQYF. The CDR3 nucleotides are TGTGCCAGCTCACCACGGAGCGGGGCCGCCTACGAGCAGTACTTC. Drawing the rest from reference TRBV18 and TRBJ2-7, the complete variable domain is NAGVMQNPRHLVRRRGQEARLRCSPMKGHSHVYWYRQLPEEGLKFMVYLQKENIIDESGMPKERFSAEFPKEGPSILRIQQVVRGDSAAYFCASSPRSGAAYEQYFGPGTRLTVT.